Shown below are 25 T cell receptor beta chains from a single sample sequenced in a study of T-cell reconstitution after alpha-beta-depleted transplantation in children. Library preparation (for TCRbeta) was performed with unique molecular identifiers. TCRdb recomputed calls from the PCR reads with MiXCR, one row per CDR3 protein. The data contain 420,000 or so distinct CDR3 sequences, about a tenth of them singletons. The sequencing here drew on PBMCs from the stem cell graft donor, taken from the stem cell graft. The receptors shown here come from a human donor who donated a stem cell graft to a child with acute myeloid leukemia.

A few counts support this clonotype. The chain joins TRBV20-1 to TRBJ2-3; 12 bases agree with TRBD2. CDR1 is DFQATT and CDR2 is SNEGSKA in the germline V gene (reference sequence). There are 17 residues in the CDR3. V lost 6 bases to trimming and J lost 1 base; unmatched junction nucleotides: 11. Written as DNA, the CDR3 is TGCAGTGCCGACGGGGCTAGCGGGGGGGCCGGCACAGATACGCAGTATTTT. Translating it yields CSADGASGGAGTDTQYF.

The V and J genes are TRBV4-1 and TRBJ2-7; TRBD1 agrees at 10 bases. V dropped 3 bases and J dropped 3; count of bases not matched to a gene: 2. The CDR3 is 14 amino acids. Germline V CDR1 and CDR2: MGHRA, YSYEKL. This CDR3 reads CASSHGQGGYEQYF. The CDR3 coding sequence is TGCGCCAGCAGCCATGGACAGGGGGGCTACGAGCAGTACTTC.

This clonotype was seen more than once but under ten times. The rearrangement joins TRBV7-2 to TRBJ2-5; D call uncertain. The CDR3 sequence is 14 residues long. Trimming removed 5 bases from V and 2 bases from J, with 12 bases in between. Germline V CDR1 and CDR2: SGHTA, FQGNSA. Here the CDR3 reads CASSRNDWQETQYF. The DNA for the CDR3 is TGTGCCAGCAGCCGCAATGACTGGCAAGAGACCCAGTACTTC.

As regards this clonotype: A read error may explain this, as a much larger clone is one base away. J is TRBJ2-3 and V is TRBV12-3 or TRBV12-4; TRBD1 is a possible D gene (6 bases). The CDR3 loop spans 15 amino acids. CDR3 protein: CASSFGDTLTETQYF. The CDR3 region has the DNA TGTGCCAGCAGTTTCGGGGACACTCTCACAGAAACGCAGTATTTT.

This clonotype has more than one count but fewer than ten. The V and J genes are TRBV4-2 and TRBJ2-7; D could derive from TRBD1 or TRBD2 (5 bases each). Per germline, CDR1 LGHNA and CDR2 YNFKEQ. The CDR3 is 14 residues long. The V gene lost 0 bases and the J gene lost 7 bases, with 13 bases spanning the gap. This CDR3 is CASSQDRDPGEQYF. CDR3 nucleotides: TGTGCCAGCAGCCAAGATAGGGACCCGGGAGAGCAGTACTTC.

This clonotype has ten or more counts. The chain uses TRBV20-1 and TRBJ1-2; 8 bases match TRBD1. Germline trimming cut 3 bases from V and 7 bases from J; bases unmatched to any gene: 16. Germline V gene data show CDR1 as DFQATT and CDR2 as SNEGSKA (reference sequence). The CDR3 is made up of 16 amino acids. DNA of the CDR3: TGCAGTGCTAGTGGCGAGGTGACAGGGGACTCAGGTGGCTACACCTTC. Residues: CSASGEVTGDSGGYTF.

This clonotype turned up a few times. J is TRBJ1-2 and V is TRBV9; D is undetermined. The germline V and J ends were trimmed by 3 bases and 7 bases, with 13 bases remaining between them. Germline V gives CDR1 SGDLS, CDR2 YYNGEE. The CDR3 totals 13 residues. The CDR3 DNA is TGTGCCAGCAGCGCGAGGATTCTCGGTGGCTACACCTTC. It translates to CASSARILGGYTF.

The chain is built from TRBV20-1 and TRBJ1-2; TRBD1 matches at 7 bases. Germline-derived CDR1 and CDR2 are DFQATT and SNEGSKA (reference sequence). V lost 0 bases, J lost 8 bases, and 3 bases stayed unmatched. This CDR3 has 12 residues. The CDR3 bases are TGCAGTGCTAGAGAAATGACAGGGGGCTACACCTTC. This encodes CSAREMTGGYTF.

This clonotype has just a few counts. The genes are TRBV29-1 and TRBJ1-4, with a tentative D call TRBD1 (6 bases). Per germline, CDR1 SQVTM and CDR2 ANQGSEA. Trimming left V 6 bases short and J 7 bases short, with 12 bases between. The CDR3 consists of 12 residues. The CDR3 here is CSVQGKGEKLFF. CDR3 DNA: TGCAGCGTGCAGGGGAAGGGTGAAAAACTGTTTTTT.

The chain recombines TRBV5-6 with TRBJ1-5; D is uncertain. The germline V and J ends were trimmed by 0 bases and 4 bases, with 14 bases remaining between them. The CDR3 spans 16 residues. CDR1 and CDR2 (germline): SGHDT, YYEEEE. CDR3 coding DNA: TGTGCCAGCAGCTTGGGTAGTCGGGGAATGAATCAGCCCCAGCATTTT. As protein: CASSLGSRGMNQPQHF.

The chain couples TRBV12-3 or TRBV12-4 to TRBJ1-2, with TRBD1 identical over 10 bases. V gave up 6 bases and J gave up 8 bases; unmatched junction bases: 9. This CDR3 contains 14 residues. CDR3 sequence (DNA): TGTGCCAGCAGCCCAACGGGACAGGGGCGCGGCTACACCTTC. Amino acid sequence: CASSPTGQGRGYTF.

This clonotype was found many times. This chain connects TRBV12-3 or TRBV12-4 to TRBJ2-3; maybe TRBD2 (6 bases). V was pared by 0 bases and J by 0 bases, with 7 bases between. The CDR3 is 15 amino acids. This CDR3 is CASSLAGTSTDTQYF. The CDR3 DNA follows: TGTGCCAGCAGTTTAGCAGGGACTAGCACAGATACGCAGTATTTT.

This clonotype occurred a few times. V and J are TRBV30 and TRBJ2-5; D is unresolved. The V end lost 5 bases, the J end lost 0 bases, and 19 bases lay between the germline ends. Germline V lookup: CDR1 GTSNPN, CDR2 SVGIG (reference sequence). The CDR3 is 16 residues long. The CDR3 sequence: CAWEVLGHMYQETQYF. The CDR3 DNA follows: TGTGCCTGGGAGGTTTTAGGGCACATGTACCAAGAGACCCAGTACTTC.

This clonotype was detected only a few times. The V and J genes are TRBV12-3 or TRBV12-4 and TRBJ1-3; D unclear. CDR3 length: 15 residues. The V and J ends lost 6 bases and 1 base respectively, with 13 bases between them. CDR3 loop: CASRSLGVSGNTIYF. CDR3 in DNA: TGTGCCAGCAGATCCCTTGGGGTTTCTGGAAACACCATATATTTT.

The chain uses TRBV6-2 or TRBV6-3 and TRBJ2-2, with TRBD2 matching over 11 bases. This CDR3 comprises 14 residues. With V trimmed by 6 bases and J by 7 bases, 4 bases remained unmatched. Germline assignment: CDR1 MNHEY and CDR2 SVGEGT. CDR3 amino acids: CASSRLAGRGELFF. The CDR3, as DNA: TGTGCCAGCAGCCGACTAGCGGGACGCGGGGAGCTGTTTTTT.

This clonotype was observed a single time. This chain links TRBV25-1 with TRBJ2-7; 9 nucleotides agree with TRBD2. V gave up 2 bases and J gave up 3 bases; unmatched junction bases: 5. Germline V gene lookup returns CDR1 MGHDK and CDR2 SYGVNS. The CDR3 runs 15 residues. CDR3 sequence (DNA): TGTGCCAGCAGTGAAACGGGACTAGCCGACTACGAGCAGTACTTC. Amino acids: CASSETGLADYEQYF.

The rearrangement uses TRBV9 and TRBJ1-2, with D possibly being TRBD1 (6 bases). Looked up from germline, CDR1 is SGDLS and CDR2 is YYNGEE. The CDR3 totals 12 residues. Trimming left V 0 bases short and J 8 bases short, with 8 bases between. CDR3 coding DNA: TGTGCCAGCAGCGTAGCAGGGGACGGCTACACCTTC. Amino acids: CASSVAGDGYTF.

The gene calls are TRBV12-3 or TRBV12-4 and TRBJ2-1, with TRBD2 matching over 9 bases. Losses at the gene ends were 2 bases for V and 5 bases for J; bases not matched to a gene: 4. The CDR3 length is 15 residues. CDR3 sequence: CASSLWPSGNNEQFF. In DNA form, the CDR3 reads TGTGCCAGCAGTTTATGGCCTAGCGGGAACAATGAGCAGTTCTTC.

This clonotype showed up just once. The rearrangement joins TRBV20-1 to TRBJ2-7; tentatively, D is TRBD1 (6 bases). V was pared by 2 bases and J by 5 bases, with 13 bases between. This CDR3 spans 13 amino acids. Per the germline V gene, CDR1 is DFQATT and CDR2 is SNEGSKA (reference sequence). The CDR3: CSARPRGNDEQYF. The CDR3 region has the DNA TGCAGTGCTAGACCCAGGGGCAACGACGAGCAGTACTTC.

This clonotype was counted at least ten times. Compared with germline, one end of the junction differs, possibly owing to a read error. CDR3 sequence reads: CASSLDSGSGETQYF. The CDR3 nucleotides are TGTGCTAGCAGCTTAGATTCAGGGTCGGGAGAGACCCAGTACTTC. V is TRBV7-7 and J is TRBJ2-5, with D perhaps TRBD1 (5 bases). From germline, CDR1 is SSHAT and CDR2 FNYEAQ (reference sequence). This CDR3 is built from 15 residues.

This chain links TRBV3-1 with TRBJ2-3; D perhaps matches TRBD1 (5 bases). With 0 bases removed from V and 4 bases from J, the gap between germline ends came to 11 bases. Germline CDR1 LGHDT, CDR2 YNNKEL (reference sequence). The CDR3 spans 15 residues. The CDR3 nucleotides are TGTGCCAGCAGCCAAGAGGGGCAGCCCCCAGATACGCAGTATTTT. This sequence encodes CASSQEGQPPDTQYF.

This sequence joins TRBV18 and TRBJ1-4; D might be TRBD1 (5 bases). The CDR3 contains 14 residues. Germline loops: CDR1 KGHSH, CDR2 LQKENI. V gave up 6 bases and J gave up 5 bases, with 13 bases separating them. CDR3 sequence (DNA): TGTGCCAGCTCCACCCAGGGAGGAAATGAAAAACTGTTTTTT. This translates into CASSTQGGNEKLFF.

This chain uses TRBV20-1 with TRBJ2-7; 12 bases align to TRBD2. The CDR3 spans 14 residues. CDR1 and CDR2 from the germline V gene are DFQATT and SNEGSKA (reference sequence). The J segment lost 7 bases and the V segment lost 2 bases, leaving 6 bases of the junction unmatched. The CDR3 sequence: CSARLAGGNWEQYF. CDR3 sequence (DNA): TGCAGTGCTAGACTAGCGGGAGGGAACTGGGAGCAGTACTTC.

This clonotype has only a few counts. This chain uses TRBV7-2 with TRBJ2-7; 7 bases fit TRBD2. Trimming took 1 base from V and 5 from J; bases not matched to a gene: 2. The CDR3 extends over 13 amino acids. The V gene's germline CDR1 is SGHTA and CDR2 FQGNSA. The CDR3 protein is CASSLGTRDEQYV. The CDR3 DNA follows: TGTGCCAGCAGCTTAGGGACTAGGGACGAGCAGTACGTC.

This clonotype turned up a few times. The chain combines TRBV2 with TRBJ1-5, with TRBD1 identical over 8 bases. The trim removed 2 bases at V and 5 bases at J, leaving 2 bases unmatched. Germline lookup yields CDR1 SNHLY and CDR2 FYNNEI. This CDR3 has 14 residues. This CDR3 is CASSEWTGHQPQHF. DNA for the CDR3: TGTGCCAGCAGTGAATGGACAGGGCATCAGCCCCAGCATTTT.